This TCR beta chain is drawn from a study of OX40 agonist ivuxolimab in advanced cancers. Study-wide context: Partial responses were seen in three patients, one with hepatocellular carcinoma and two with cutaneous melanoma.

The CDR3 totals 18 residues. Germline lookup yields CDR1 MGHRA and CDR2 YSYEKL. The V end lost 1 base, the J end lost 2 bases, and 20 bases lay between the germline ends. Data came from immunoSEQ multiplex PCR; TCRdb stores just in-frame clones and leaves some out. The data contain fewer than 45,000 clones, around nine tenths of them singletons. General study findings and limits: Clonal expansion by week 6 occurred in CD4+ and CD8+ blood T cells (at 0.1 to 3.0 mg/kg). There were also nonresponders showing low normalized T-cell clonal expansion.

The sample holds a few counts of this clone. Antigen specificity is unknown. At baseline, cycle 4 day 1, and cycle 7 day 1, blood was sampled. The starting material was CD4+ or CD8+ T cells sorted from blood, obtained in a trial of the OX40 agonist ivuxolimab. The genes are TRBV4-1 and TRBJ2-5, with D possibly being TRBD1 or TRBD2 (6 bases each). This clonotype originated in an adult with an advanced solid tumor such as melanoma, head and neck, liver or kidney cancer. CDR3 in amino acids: CASSQGRARGPKQETQYF. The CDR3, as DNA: TGCGCCAGCAGCCAAGGGAGGGCTCGGGGGCCGAAACAAGAGACCCAGTACTTC.